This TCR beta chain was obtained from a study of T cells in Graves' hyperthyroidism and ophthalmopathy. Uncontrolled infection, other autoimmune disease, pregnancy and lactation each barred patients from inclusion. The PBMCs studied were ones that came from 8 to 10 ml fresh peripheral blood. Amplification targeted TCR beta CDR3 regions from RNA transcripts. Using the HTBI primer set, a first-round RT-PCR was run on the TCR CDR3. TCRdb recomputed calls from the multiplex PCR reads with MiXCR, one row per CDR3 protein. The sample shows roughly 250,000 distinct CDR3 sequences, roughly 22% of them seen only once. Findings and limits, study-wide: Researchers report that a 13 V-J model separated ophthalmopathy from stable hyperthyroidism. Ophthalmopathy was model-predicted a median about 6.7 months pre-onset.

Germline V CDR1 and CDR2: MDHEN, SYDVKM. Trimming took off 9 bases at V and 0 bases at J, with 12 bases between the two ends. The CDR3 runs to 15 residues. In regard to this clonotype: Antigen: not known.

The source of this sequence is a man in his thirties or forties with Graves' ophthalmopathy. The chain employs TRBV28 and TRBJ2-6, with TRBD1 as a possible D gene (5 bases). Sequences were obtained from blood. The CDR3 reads CASDSPSSGANVLTF. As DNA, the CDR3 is TGTGCCAGTGACAGCCCTTCCTCTGGGGCCAACGTCCTGACTTTC.